The present TCR beta chain was sequenced within a study of shared clonotypes between healthy human individuals. On the study more broadly: Three CD4 naive, three CD4 memory, two CD8 naive and one CD8 memory plate were used per donor.

Study findings and constraints: Generally, naive subsets (rather than memory subsets) showed larger estimated richness.

Donors were healthy HIV-negative adults without recent acute infections or vaccinations. Germline V gives CDR1 SGHRS, CDR2 YFSETQ. Trimming took 0 bases from V and 3 from J; bases not matched to a gene: 5. The CDR3 consists of 16 residues. It was roughly 200 ng DNA, some 30,000 T cell genomes, that sorted-subset replicate PCRs used. Produced via immunoSEQ multiplex PCR; TCRdb's table is partial and in-frame only. The repertoire holds over a million clones, with roughly 74% as singletons. This clone was counted between two and nine times. Its antigen is currently unknown. Material for sequencing was memory CD4+ T cells from PBMCs. The subset: CD45RA-negative fraction. The chain links TRBV5-1 to TRBJ2-1, with 8 bases lining up with TRBD2. The clonotype originates from a man aged 18 to 29 in good health. Some clones in this sample may be carry-over from other donors' samples. The CDR3 sequence is CASSLEMAGGYNEQFF. DNA for the CDR3: TGCGCCAGCAGCTTGGAAATGGCGGGAGGCTACAATGAGCAGTTCTTC.